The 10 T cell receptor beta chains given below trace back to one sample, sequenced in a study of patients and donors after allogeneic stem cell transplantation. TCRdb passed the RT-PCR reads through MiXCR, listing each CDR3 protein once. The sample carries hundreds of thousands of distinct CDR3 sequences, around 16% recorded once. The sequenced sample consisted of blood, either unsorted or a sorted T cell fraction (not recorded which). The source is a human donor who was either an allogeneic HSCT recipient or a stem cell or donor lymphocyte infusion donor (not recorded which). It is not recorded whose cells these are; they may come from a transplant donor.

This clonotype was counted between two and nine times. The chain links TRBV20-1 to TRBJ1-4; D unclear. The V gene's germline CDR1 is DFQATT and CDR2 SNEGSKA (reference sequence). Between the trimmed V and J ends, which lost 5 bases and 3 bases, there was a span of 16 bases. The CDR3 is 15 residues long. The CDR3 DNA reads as TGCAGTGCTCCTCCTCTCCCGGGCCCTAATGAAAAACTGTTTTTT. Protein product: CSAPPLPGPNEKLFF.

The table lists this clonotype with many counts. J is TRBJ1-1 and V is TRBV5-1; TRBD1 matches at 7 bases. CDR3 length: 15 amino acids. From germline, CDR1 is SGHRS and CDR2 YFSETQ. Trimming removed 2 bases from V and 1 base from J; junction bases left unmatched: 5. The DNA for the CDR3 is TGCGCCAGCAGCTTAGGGGGCAGCGGGAACACTGAAGCTTTCTTT. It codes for CASSLGGSGNTEAFF. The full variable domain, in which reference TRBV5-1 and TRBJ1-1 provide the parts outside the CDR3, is KAGVTQTPRYLIKTRGQQVTLSCSPISGHRSVSWYQQTPGQGLQFLFEYFSETQRNKGNFPGRFSGRQFSNSRSEMNVSTLELGDSALYLCASSLGGSGNTEAFFGQGTRLTVV.

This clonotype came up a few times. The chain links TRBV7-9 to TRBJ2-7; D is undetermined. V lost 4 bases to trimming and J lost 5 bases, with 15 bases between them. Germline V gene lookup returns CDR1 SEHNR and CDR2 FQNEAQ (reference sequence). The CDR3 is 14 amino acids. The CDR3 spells CASSYAERPNEQYF. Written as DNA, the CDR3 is TGTGCCAGCAGCTACGCCGAGAGGCCAAACGAGCAGTACTTC.

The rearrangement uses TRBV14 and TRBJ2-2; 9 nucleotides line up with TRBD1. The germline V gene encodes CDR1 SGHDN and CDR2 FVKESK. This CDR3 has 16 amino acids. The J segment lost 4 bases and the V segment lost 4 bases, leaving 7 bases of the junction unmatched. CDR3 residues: CASSRPGTGPTGELFF. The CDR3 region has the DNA TGTGCCAGCAGCCGGCCCGGGACAGGGCCCACCGGGGAGCTGTTTTTT.

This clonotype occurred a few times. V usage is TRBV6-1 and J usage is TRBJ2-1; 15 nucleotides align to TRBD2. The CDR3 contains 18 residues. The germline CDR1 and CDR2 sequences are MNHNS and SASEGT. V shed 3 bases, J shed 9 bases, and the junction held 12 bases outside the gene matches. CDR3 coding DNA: TGTGCCAGCAGTGACCCCTTAGGACTAGCGGGAGGGCCTCGTGAGCAGTTCTTC. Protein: CASSDPLGLAGGPREQFF.

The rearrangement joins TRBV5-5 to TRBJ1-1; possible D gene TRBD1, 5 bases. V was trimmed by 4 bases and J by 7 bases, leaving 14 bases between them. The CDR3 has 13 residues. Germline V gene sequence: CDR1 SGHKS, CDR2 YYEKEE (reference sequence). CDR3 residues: CASSPGPLLEAFF. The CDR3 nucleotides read TGTGCCAGCAGCCCGGGACCGTTACTTGAAGCTTTCTTT.

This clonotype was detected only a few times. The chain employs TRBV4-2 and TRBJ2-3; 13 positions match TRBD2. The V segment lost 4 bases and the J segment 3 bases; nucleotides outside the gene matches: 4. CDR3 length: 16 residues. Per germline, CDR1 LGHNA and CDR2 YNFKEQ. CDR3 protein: CASSPLAGGATDTQYF. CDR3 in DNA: TGTGCCAGCAGCCCACTAGCGGGGGGGGCTACAGATACGCAGTATTTT.

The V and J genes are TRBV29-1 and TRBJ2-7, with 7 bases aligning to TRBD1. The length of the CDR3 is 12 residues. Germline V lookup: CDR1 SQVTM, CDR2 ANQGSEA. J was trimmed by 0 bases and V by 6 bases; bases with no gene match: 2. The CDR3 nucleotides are TGCAGCGTGGGGACAGTCTCCTACGAGCAGTACTTC. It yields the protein CSVGTVSYEQYF.

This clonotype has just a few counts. CDR3 nucleotides: TGTGCCAGCAGCCCGAGGGCACAGATCTACAATGAGCAGTTCTTC. It encodes CASSPRAQIYNEQFF. V is TRBV5-5 and J is TRBJ2-1; D might be TRBD2 (5 bases). The ends were cut back, 4 bases at V and 3 bases at J, with 14 bases in the middle. The germline CDR1 and CDR2 sequences are SGHKS and YYEKEE (reference sequence). CDR3 length equals 15 residues.

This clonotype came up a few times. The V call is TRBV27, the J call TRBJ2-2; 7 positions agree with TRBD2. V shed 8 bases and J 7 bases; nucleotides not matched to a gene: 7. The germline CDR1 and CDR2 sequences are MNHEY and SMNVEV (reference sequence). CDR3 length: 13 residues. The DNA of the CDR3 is TGTGCCAGCGCTCGCGGGGGTGGCGGGGAGCTGTTTTTT. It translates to CASARGGGGELFF.